The 26 T cell receptor beta chains given below trace back to one sample, sequenced in a study of sequential checkpoint blockade in melanoma (dated by TCRdb to between 2019 and 2020). Receptors were amplified or captured by the immunoSEQ multiplex PCR assay. Sourced from immuneACCESS, this table was stored by TCRdb with only in-frame sequences that have V and J called. A share of the clones is absent; for the studies checked, an unresolved V gene accounts for under half, and the remainder has no known explanation. Here the sample has around 18,000 clones; 60% to 80% occur a single time. 34% of the sample is in the top ten clones. What this sample's treatment or condition label stands for: randomized to nivolumab then ipilimumab (arm A) or the reverse (arm B). The sample here was CD8+ T cells sorted from blood (inferred from file names), taken from a patient given nivolumab and ipilimumab in sequence. These receptors all come from a human donor with melanoma.

This clone was detected only once. This chain joins TRBV29-1 and TRBJ1-2, with a possible D match to TRBD1 (6 bases). The germline V and J ends were trimmed by 3 bases and 2 bases, with 13 bases remaining between them. The CDR3 sequence is 14 residues long. Germline V lookup: CDR1 SQVTM, CDR2 ANQGSEA. CDR3 bases: TGCAGCGTTGACCAGGACAGCTCAAACTATGGCTACACCTTC. It encodes CSVDQDSSNYGYTF.

The chain combines TRBV4-1 with TRBJ1-1, with D unclear. Germline-derived CDR1 and CDR2 are MGHRA and YSYEKL. Trimming stripped 1 base from V and 11 bases from J, with 8 bases between. There are 11 residues in the CDR3. This CDR3 reads CASSQGSIAFF. CDR3 coding DNA: TGCGCCAGCAGCCAAGGCTCTATCGCTTTCTTT.

This chain links TRBV5-8 with TRBJ1-5; D may be TRBD1 (5 bases). Trimming stripped 3 bases from V and 4 bases from J, with 8 bases between. There are 13 residues in the CDR3. Germline CDR1 reads SGHTS; CDR2 reads YDEGEE. For the CDR3, the DNA is TGTGCCAGCAGCTGGGGCCCGAATCAGCCCCAGCATTTT. This sequence encodes CASSWGPNQPQHF. The complete variable domain, with remaining parts taken from reference TRBV5-8 and TRBJ1-5, reads EAGVTQSPTHLIKTRGQQATLRCSPISGHTSVYWYQQALGLGLQFLLWYDEGEERNRGNFPPRFSGRQFPNYSSELNVNALELEDSALYLCASSWGPNQPQHFGDGTRLSIL.

This chain uses TRBV27 with TRBJ2-7; 7 nucleotides line up with TRBD1. V dropped 5 bases and J dropped 8; count of bases not matched to a gene: 3. Germline CDR1 is MNHEY and CDR2 is SMNVEV (reference sequence). This CDR3 has 11 amino acids. This CDR3 is CASSRGGQQYF. The CDR3 coding sequence is TGTGCCAGCAGTCGAGGGGGCCAGCAGTACTTC.

This chain connects TRBV5-1 to TRBJ2-2; D is perhaps TRBD2 (5 bases). This CDR3 contains 14 residues. Per the germline V gene, CDR1 is SGHRS and CDR2 is YFSETQ. Trimming shortened V by 4 bases and J by 5 bases, and 12 bases separated the two germline ends. In nucleotides, the CDR3 is TGCGCCAGCAGCGACACTAGTTATACCGGGGAGCTGTTTTTT. Amino acids: CASSDTSYTGELFF.

The chain joins TRBV10-3 to TRBJ2-3; D ambiguous. Germline assignment: CDR1 ENHRY and CDR2 SYGVKD. V was clipped by 4 bases and J by 2 bases, with 10 bases between them. This CDR3 contains 14 residues. The CDR3 DNA sequence: TGTGCCATCAGTGGTGGGCGAGCCACAGATACGCAGTATTTT. This encodes CAISGGRATDTQYF.

This chain joins TRBV19 and TRBJ1-1; TRBD1 matches 7 bases. CDR1 LNHDA and CDR2 SQIVND come from the germline V gene (reference sequence). CDR3 length equals 14 residues. V trimming: 7 bases; J trimming: 5 bases; junction bases outside the gene matches: 10. In DNA, the CDR3 is TGTGCCAGTACAAAAAGGGGGCTGGGGACTGAAGCTTTCTTT. It codes for CASTKRGLGTEAFF.

The chain's CDR3 is CADRVRGGTSYEQYF. The CDR3 DNA follows: TGTGCCGACAGGGTACGGGGGGGAACTTCATACGAGCAGTACTTC. The chain joins TRBV27 to TRBJ2-7, with D maybe TRBD2 (8 bases). CDR3 length: 15 residues. Germline lookup yields CDR1 MNHEY and CDR2 SMNVEV (reference sequence). V lost 11 bases to trimming and J lost 4 bases, with 24 bases between them.

This chain links TRBV18 with TRBJ2-2; D is unclear. The CDR3 extends over 16 amino acids. Germline CDR1 is KGHSH and CDR2 is LQKENI. V lost 3 bases and J lost 3, with 14 bases in between. The CDR3 DNA reads TGTGCCAGCTCACCTTCTCTTATTTCTTACACCGGGGAGCTGTTTTTT. Translating gives CASSPSLISYTGELFF. The variable domain in full, with the rest retrieved from reference TRBV18 and TRBJ2-2, is NAGVMQNPRHLVRRRGQEARLRCSPMKGHSHVYWYRQLPEEGLKFMVYLQKENIIDESGMPKERFSAEFPKEGPSILRIQQVVRGDSAAYFCASSPSLISYTGELFFGEGSRLTVL.

The rearrangement joins TRBV28 to TRBJ2-1; 9 nucleotides match TRBD1. Germline CDR1 MDHEN, CDR2 SYDVKM. Germline trimming cut 6 bases from V and 6 bases from J; bases unmatched to any gene: 12. The CDR3 extends over 16 amino acids. The CDR3 DNA is TGTGCCAGCAGCACCTACAGGGGGCGAATCGGCAATGAGCAGTTCTTC. Its protein product is CASSTYRGRIGNEQFF.

The V call is TRBV7-9, the J call TRBJ1-5; weak D call: TRBD1 (5 bases). CDR3 length equals 15 residues. V dropped 1 base and J dropped 5 bases, with 12 bases sitting between them. Germline V gives CDR1 SEHNR, CDR2 FQNEAQ (reference sequence). For the CDR3, the DNA is TGTGCCAGCAGCTTAGGGGGCAGGCTTGATCAGCCCCAGCATTTT. It specifies CASSLGGRLDQPQHF.

The rearrangement links TRBV18 to TRBJ2-1; 7 nucleotides line up with TRBD2. This CDR3 is built from 13 residues. With 5 bases clipped from V and 8 bases from J, the junction kept 6 bases outside the gene matches. Germline-derived CDR1 and CDR2 are KGHSH and LQKENI. The CDR3 reads CASSTRRGDEQFF. The CDR3 DNA follows: TGTGCCAGCTCAACAAGACGGGGGGATGAGCAGTTCTTC.

The chain combines TRBV5-1 with TRBJ1-2; D is ambiguous. Trimming removed 0 bases from V and 4 bases from J, with 7 bases in between. In germline, CDR1 is SGHRS, CDR2 YFSETQ. The CDR3 is 13 amino acids. In DNA, the CDR3 is TGCGCCAGCAGCTTGGCTGCGATCTATGGCTACACCTTC. Amino acids: CASSLAAIYGYTF.

This chain joins TRBV29-1 and TRBJ2-1, with 7 bases lining up with TRBD1. With V trimmed by 7 bases and J by 4 bases, 7 bases remained unmatched. Germline-derived CDR1 and CDR2 are SQVTM and ANQGSEA. The CDR3 loop spans 13 amino acids. In nucleotides, the CDR3 is TGCAGCGCCCGGGACAGTGGGTACAATGAGCAGTTCTTC. This encodes CSARDSGYNEQFF.

CDR3 nucleotides: TGCGCCAGCAGCCGGGAAGCGGGAGATTTACCCTACGAGCAGTACTTC. It codes for CASSREAGDLPYEQYF. The gene calls are TRBV4-3 and TRBJ2-7, with 8 nucleotides matching TRBD2. V lost 4 bases and J lost 2; bases outside the gene matches: 10. The germline V gene has CDR1 LGHNA and CDR2 YSLEER. This CDR3 is built from 16 residues.

The rearrangement links TRBV2 to TRBJ1-2; no firm D call. V gave up 7 bases and J gave up 4 bases, with 16 bases separating them. Germline loops: CDR1 SNHLY, CDR2 FYNNEI. This CDR3 spans 14 amino acids. CDR3 coding DNA: TGTGCCAGCATCGAGGCAGCGGGTGCCTATGGCTACACCTTC. Translation gives CASIEAAGAYGYTF.

The genes are TRBV9 and TRBJ1-5, with D possibly matching TRBD1 (5 bases). CDR1 and CDR2 from the germline V gene are SGDLS and YYNGEE. The CDR3 consists of 14 residues. Deletions cut 7 bases from V and 2 bases from J, with 13 bases between. CDR3: CASAQAGGNQPQHF. CDR3 coding DNA: TGTGCCAGCGCCCAAGCGGGGGGCAATCAGCCCCAGCATTTT.

The gene calls are TRBV4-3 and TRBJ2-2, with a tentative D call TRBD2 (6 bases). The CDR3 sequence is 16 residues long. Trimming took 5 bases from V and 1 from J, leaving 14 bases between them. The germline gives CDR1 LGHNA, CDR2 YSLEER. In DNA form, the CDR3 reads TGCGCCAGCAGCTCTCTCCGACTAGAGAACACCGGGGAGCTGTTTTTT. Protein product: CASSSLRLENTGELFF.

The chain recombines TRBV7-9 with TRBJ2-7, with 9 bases fitting TRBD1. The CDR3 contains 15 residues. After removal of 5 bases from V and 6 bases from J, the junction contained 11 bases not matched to a gene. CDR1 and CDR2 (germline): SEHNR, FQNEAQ (reference sequence). The DNA for the CDR3 is TGTGCCAGCAGCCCAGGACAGGGGCCATTAAGCGAGCAGTACTTC. Its translation is CASSPGQGPLSEQYF.

The rearrangement links TRBV5-4 to TRBJ2-5; 8 bases match TRBD2. The CDR3 is 14 residues long. The V gene's germline CDR1 is SGHNT and CDR2 YYREEE (reference sequence). With 0 bases clipped from V and 5 bases from J, the junction kept 3 bases outside the gene matches. CDR3 amino acids: CASSLGTSWETQYF. The CDR3 nucleotides are TGTGCCAGCAGCTTGGGGACTAGCTGGGAGACCCAGTACTTC.

V and J are TRBV4-2 and TRBJ1-2; 9 bases are a match to TRBD1. After removal of 4 bases from V and 5 bases from J, the junction contained 5 bases not matched to a gene. Germline CDR1 LGHNA, CDR2 YNFKEQ. The CDR3 covers 14 residues. The chain's CDR3 is CASSPGQGPYGYTF. Written as DNA, the CDR3 is TGTGCCAGCAGCCCCGGACAGGGGCCTTATGGCTACACCTTC.

As DNA, the CDR3 is TGTGCCAGCAGCTCAGTGGAGGGCCAGAACACTGAAGCTTTCTTT. Its protein is CASSSVEGQNTEAFF. The gene calls are TRBV5-4 and TRBJ1-1; D is unclear. V dropped 3 bases and J dropped 1 base, with 13 bases sitting between them. CDR1 and CDR2 from the germline V gene are SGHNT and YYREEE (reference sequence). This CDR3 contains 15 residues.

This clone is labeled as medium-sized. The identical CDR3 is also encoded by other nucleotide sequences in the sample. The rearrangement links TRBV7-2 to TRBJ1-1; no clear D gene. CDR3 length equals 12 residues. V lost 1 base and J 6 bases, leaving 6 bases between the germline ends. CDR1 SGHTA and CDR2 FQGNSA come from the germline V gene. CDR3 nucleotides: TGTGCCAGCAGCTTAGGTGGGCCTGAAGCTTTCTTT. Translated: CASSLGGPEAFF.

This clone occurred once. Here the CDR3 reads CASSLDRSNEQFF. The CDR3 DNA sequence: TGTGCCAGCAGCTTAGATCGCAGCAATGAGCAGTTCTTC. The chain carries TRBV5-4 and TRBJ2-1; D is unresolved. CDR3 length equals 13 residues. CDR1 is SGHNT and CDR2 is YYREEE in the germline V gene (reference sequence). The V end was cut by 2 bases, the J end by 6 bases, with 9 bases between.

The rearrangement links TRBV27 to TRBJ2-5, with a tentative D call TRBD2 (5 bases). Trimming stripped 4 bases from V and 5 bases from J, with 23 bases between. Germline V gives CDR1 MNHEY, CDR2 SMNVEV (reference sequence). This CDR3 is built from 17 residues. The CDR3 DNA is TGTGCCAGCAGTTCCCTCGGAGATTGGCGCGGCGGGGAGACCCAGTACTTC. This codes for CASSSLGDWRGGETQYF.

This chain joins TRBV10-3 and TRBJ2-7, with D possibly being TRBD2 (5 bases). Germline CDR1 and CDR2: ENHRY and SYGVKD. The V and J ends lost 4 bases and 2 bases respectively, with 15 bases between them. This CDR3 is 15 amino acids long. The CDR3 sequence is CAISVLATQAYEQYF. The DNA of the CDR3 is TGTGCCATCAGTGTTTTAGCGACGCAAGCCTACGAGCAGTACTTC.